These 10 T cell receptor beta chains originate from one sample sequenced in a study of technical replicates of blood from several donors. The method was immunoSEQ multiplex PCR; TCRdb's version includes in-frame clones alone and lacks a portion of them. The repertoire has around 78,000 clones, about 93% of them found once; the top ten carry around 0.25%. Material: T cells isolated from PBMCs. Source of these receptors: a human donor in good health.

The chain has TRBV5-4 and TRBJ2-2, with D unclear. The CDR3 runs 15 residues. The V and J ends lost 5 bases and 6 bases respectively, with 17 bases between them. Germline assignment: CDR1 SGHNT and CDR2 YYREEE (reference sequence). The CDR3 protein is CASRLGGLDAGELFF. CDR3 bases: TGTGCCAGCAGATTAGGCGGCCTCGACGCCGGGGAGCTGTTTTTT.

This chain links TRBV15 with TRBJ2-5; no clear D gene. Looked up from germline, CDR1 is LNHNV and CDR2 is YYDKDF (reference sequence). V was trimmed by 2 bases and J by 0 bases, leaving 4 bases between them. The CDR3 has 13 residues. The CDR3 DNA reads TGTGCCACCAGCAGACAGTACCAAGAGACCCAGTACTTC. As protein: CATSRQYQETQYF.

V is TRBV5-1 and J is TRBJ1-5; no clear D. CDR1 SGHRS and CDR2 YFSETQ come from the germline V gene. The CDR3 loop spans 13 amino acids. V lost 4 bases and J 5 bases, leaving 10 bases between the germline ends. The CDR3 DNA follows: TGCGCCAGCAGCCGGACGGGGTATCAGCCCCAGCATTTT. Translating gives CASSRTGYQPQHF.

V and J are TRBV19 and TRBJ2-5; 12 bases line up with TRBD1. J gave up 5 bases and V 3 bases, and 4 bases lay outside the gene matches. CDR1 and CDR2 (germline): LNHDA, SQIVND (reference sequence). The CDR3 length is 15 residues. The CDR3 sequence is CASSIGTGGVETQYF. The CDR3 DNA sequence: TGTGCCAGTAGTATTGGGACAGGGGGCGTCGAGACCCAGTACTTC.

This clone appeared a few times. CDR3 in amino acids: CASSEPGQGPYGYTF. The CDR3, as DNA: TGTGCCAGCAGTGAGCCGGGACAGGGGCCCTATGGCTACACCTTC. The chain employs TRBV28 and TRBJ1-2; TRBD1 matches 10 bases. The CDR3 consists of 15 residues. The V gene's germline CDR1 is MDHEN and CDR2 SYDVKM. With 5 bases clipped from V and 4 bases from J, the junction kept 7 bases outside the gene matches.

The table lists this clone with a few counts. CDR3 loop: CASSPGLGGLHEQYF. The CDR3 nucleotides read TGTGCCAGCAGCCCCGGACTGGGGGGACTCCACGAGCAGTACTTC. V usage is TRBV4-2 and J usage is TRBJ2-7, with D perhaps matching TRBD2 (6 bases). The CDR3 is 15 residues long. The germline V and J ends were trimmed by 4 bases and 5 bases, with 18 bases remaining between them. From germline, CDR1 is LGHNA and CDR2 YNFKEQ.

The CDR3 DNA reads TGTGCCAGCAGCACCTCGACAGGGAATCAGCCCCAGCATTTT. Translating gives CASSTSTGNQPQHF. This sequence joins TRBV7-9 and TRBJ1-5; the match to TRBD1 covers 7 bases. This CDR3 has 14 amino acids. V dropped 5 bases and J dropped 4; count of bases not matched to a gene: 5. Germline V gene data show CDR1 as SEHNR and CDR2 as FQNEAQ (reference sequence).

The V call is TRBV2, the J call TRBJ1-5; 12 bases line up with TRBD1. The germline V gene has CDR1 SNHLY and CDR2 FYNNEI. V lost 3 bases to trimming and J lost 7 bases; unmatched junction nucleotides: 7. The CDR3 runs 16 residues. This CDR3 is CASSDVGQGARQPQHF. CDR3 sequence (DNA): TGTGCCAGCAGTGATGTGGGACAGGGGGCAAGACAGCCCCAGCATTTT.

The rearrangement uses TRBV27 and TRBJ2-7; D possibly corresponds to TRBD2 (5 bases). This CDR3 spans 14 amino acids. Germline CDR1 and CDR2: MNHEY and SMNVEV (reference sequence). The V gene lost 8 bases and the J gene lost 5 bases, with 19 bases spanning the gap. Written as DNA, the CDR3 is TGTGCCAGCGGAGTTGACGGCCTAGCCCACGAGCAGTACTTC. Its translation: CASGVDGLAHEQYF.

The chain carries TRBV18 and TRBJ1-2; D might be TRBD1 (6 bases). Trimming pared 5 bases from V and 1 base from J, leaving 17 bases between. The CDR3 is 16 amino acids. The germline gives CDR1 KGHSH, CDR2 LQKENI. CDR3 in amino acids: CASSNNLQGRNYGYTF. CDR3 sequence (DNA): TGTGCCAGCTCAAACAACCTACAGGGTCGTAACTATGGCTACACCTTC.